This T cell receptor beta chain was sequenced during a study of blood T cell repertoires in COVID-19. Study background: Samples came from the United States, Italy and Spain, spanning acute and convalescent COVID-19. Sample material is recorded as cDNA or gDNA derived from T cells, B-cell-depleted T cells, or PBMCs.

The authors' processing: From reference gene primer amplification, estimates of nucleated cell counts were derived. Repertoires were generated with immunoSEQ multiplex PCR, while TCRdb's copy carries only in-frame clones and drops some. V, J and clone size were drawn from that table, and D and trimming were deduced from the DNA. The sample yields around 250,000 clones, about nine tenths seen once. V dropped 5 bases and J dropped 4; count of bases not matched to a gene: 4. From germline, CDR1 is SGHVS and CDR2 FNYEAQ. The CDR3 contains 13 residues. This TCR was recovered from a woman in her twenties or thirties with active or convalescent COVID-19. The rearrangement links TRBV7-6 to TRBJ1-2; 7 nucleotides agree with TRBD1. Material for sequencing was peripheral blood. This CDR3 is CASSPGQTYGYTF. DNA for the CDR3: TGTGCCAGCAGCCCGGGACAGACCTATGGCTACACCTTC.